This T cell receptor beta chain was captured in a study of T cell changes during pregnancy in multiple sclerosis. TCRdb's table, derived via immunoSEQ multiplex PCR, lists solely in-frame clones and lacks some. The sample has tens of thousands of clones; about 91% are singletons. The V gene lost 4 bases and the J gene lost 2 bases, with 24 bases spanning the gap. The CDR3 contains 19 residues. CDR1 MGHRA and CDR2 YSYEKL come from the germline V gene. The receptor's source is a female donor with multiple sclerosis, enrolled in a pregnancy study. This sequence joins TRBV4-1 and TRBJ2-1; D is unclear. The sample was peripheral blood, taken before pregnancy. CDR3 region: CASSPLTLTRGKTYNEQFF. As DNA, the CDR3 is TGCGCCAGCAGCCCTCTAACCTTGACCCGAGGAAAAACCTACAATGAGCAGTTCTTC.